This is a list of T cell receptor beta chains from one sample in a study of T cells expressing NK-cell markers. TCRdb reprocessed the 5' RACE reads and stores each CDR3 protein as one record, lacking DNA. This table lists more than 400,000 distinct CDR3 sequences. The specimen sequenced was blood T cells: a sorted CD56 or NKG2C T cell subset, CD4+ or CD8+ T cells, or bulk PBMC T cells (not recorded which). These receptors all come from a woman between 18 and 70 years old in good health. Both conserved end residues are part of each CDR3.

j_call v_call cdr3_aa
TRBJ1-1 TRBV30 CAWSGRSRWENTEAFF
TRBJ2-3 TRBV5-1 CASSRDSGGGPLDTQYF
TRBJ2-4 TRBV11-2 CASSIGTSGTDIQYF
TRBJ1-4 TRBV6-1 CASSKSHREGNEKLFF
TRBJ2-2 TRBV7-2 CASSLLGESTGELFF
TRBJ1-1 TRBV7-2 CASSYGTVNTEAFF
TRBJ1-1 TRBV28 CASRSWTGEAFF
TRBJ2-5 TRBV24-1 CATSDLGQGVRETQYF
TRBJ2-1 TRBV24-1 CATSDTTNEQFF
TRBJ2-5 TRBV4-2 CASSQEWGGGNLETQYF
TRBJ2-3 TRBV12-3/TRBV12-4 CASRLGHNTDTQYF
TRBJ1-1 TRBV7-3 CASSLAGRSMNTEAFF
TRBJ2-1 TRBV10-3 CAISAGPQQFF
TRBJ1-5 TRBV2 CASNPGAINQPQHF
TRBJ1-1 TRBV20-1 CSEREQLNTEAFF
TRBJ1-2 TRBV7-8 CASSLRGQGNYGYTF
TRBJ2-7 TRBV6-5 CASSSSGLAGAYEQYF
TRBJ2-7 TRBV9 CASSPEGARDEQYF
TRBJ2-5 TRBV12-3/TRBV12-4 CASSPWRAQETQYF
TRBJ2-7 TRBV6-5 CASSYRGLAGIEQYF
TRBJ2-3 TRBV3-1 CASSQERTSAKTTDTQYF
TRBJ1-3 TRBV6-5 CASSYLEARDGNTIYF
TRBJ1-2 TRBV15 CATSRDSGAVGYGYTF
TRBJ2-3 TRBV3-1 CASSQGTHTQYF
TRBJ1-6 TRBV7-3 CASSLMRSSSPLHF
TRBJ2-1 TRBV5-1 CASSFQAHEQFF
TRBJ2-3 TRBV20-1 CSAATGVTDTQYF
TRBJ2-3 TRBV7-3 CASSFGWGSTDTQYF
TRBJ2-5 TRBV7-2 CASSFGSIAVQETQYF
TRBJ2-1 TRBV7-9 CASSLEGARSYNEQFF
TRBJ2-3 TRBV5-6 CASIVFFAPYTQYF
TRBJ2-5 TRBV28 CASRVGQKETQYF
TRBJ2-3 TRBV28 CASIDAGGSHTDTQYF
TRBJ2-3 TRBV9 CASSVATAPSTDTQYF
TRBJ1-2 TRBV6-2/TRBV6-3 CASSRPVSYGYTF
TRBJ2-7 TRBV19 CASSPTSFYEQYF
TRBJ1-4 TRBV7-9 CASSTRGLSEKLFF
TRBJ1-3 TRBV6-1 CASIPTRGRSGNTIYF
TRBJ2-1 TRBV3-1 CASSQGGLASEEQFF
TRBJ2-5 TRBV19 CASTPQSGETQYF